This is a list of T cell receptor beta chains from one sample in a study of early T cells in non-severe SARS-CoV-2 infection. Each CDR3 protein is one row after TCRdb ran MiXCR on the 5' RACE reads. Among about 110,000 distinct CDR3 sequences listed, 12% were seen once. The sample taken for sequencing was whole blood. The receptors come from an adult who was a healthcare worker with PCR-confirmed SARS-CoV-2 infection or an uninfected control (not recorded which). CDR3s include the opening cysteine and the closing phenylalanine or tryptophan. The D gene is left open where the match is weak. Size is stated for part of the rows, as once, few or many counts, or as a class when the clone is expanded.

v_gene	j_gene	abundance	d_gene	CDR3aa	CDR3nt
TRBV5-1	TRBJ2-5	few	TRBD1	CASRMGQFPEETQYF	TGCGCCAGCAGAATGGGACAGTTTCCCGAGGAGACCCAGTACTTC
TRBV28	TRBJ1-2	few	-	CASSFGNYGYTF	TGTGCCAGCAGTTTTGGTAACTATGGCTACACCTTC
TRBV5-4	TRBJ2-1	many	TRBD2	CASRRGGTSGTYNEQFF	TGTGCCAGCAGAAGGGGGGGGACTAGCGGGACCTACAATGAGCAGTTCTTC
TRBV7-3	TRBJ2-3	few	-	CASSGLEKTIGATDTQYF	TGTGCCAGCAGCGGACTCGAAAAAACCATAGGGGCCACAGATACGCAGTATTTT
TRBV7-9	TRBJ1-4	-	-	CASSQGEGSGEKLFF	TGTGCCAGCAGCCAAGGCGAGGGGTCGGGTGAAAAACTGTTTTTT
TRBV7-3	TRBJ1-2	few	-	CASSLGGSGYGYTF	TGTGCCAGCAGCTTGGGCGGATCCGGCTATGGCTACACCTTC
TRBV7-9	TRBJ2-5	-	-	CASSLRGNQETQYF	TGTGCCAGCAGCTTAAGGGGAAACCAAGAGACCCAGTACTTC
TRBV29-1	TRBJ1-2	-	-	CRVGRLLNRVEGYTF	TGCAGGGTTGGGCGTCTCTTAAATCGGGTCGAAGGCTACACCTTC
TRBV29-1	TRBJ2-1	many	-	CSVEESDEQFF	TGCAGCGTTGAAGAGAGCGATGAGCAGTTCTTC
TRBV24-1	TRBJ2-1	-	TRBD2	CATSGRLAGGRFEQFF	TGTGCCACCAGTGGGCGTCTAGCGGGAGGACGGTTTGAGCAGTTCTTC
TRBV7-9	TRBJ2-3	-	-	CASSQNTVRDTQYF	TGTGCCAGCAGCCAAAACACGGTCAGAGATACGCAGTATTTT
TRBV19	TRBJ2-5	many	TRBD2	CASARVARGGETQYF	TGTGCCAGTGCCCGGGTGGCCCGGGGGGGAGAGACCCAGTACTTC
TRBV3-1	TRBJ1-5	few	-	CASSYDGGNQPQHF	TGTGCCAGCAGTTACGACGGAGGCAATCAGCCCCAGCATTTT
TRBV7-9	TRBJ2-1	-	-	CASSLEGLPNEQFF	TGTGCCAGCAGCTTAGAAGGACTTCCCAATGAGCAGTTCTTC
TRBV11-2	TRBJ2-7	-	-	CASSNRSGYEQYF	TGTGCCAGCAGCAATCGGAGCGGCTACGAGCAGTACTTC
TRBV28	TRBJ2-7	-	TRBD1	CASSAPGQGRHEQYF	TGTGCCAGCAGTGCACCCGGACAGGGCCGACACGAGCAGTACTTC
TRBV11-2	TRBJ2-1	few	TRBD2	CASSSTGQREPYNEQFF	TGTGCCAGCAGTTCCACTGGACAGCGGGAGCCCTACAATGAGCAGTTCTTC
TRBV10-3	TRBJ2-1	many	-	CATWDSSSYNEQFF	TGTGCCACCTGGGACTCTAGCTCCTACAATGAGCAGTTCTTC
TRBV4-1	TRBJ1-1	few	-	CASSQDRTEILTEAFF	TGCGCCAGCAGCCAAGATAGGACAGAAATTCTCACTGAAGCTTTCTTT
TRBV12-3/TRBV12-4	TRBJ2-7	-	-	CASSFSSGAYEQYF	TGTGCCAGCAGTTTCTCTTCGGGAGCCTACGAGCAGTACTTC
TRBV28	TRBJ2-5	many	TRBD2	CASSLPLAGLEETQYF	TGTGCCAGCAGTTTACCCCTAGCGGGGCTTGAAGAGACCCAGTACTTC
TRBV20-1	TRBJ1-2	-	TRBD1	CSARPPGQGMDYGYTF	TGCAGTGCTAGGCCCCCGGGACAGGGGATGGACTATGGCTACACCTTC
TRBV4-2	TRBJ2-3	many	TRBD2	CASSQGASGGELDTQYF	TGTGCCAGCAGCCAAGGGGCTAGCGGAGGCGAACTTGATACGCAGTATTTT
TRBV6-6	TRBJ1-1	few	TRBD1	CASSSGQGAMIFTEAFF	TGTGCCAGCAGTTCTGGACAGGGGGCGATGATTTTCACTGAAGCTTTCTTT
TRBV20-1	TRBJ2-7	-	-	CSASSGPSYEQYF	TGCAGTGCTAGCTCGGGGCCCTCATACGAGCAGTACTTC
TRBV19	TRBJ1-4	few	-	CASSIRSTEKLFF	TGTGCCAGTAGTATTAGGTCGACGGAAAAACTGTTTTTT
TRBV30	TRBJ2-7	-	-	CAWSVHKGREQYF	TGTGCCTGGAGTGTACATAAGGGACGGGAGCAGTACTTC
TRBV5-5	TRBJ1-1	few	-	CASGKAGSTEAFF	TGTGCCAGCGGGAAAGCGGGGAGCACTGAAGCTTTCTTT
TRBV25-1	TRBJ2-2	many	-	CASSAPGGRYTGELFF	TGTGCCAGCAGTGCCCCCGGCGGCAGGTACACCGGGGAGCTGTTTTTT
TRBV29-1	TRBJ2-1	-	TRBD1	CSVAPGQRF	TGCAGCGTCGCACCGGGACAGCGCTTC
TRBV2	TRBJ2-2	few	TRBD2	CASSQGLGDTGELFF	TGTGCCAGCAGCCAGGGACTAGGGGACACCGGGGAGCTGTTTTTT
TRBV11-2	TRBJ2-1	few	TRBD1	CASSLGTGEYNEQFF	TGTGCCAGCAGCTTGGGTACAGGGGAGTACAATGAGCAGTTCTTC
TRBV6-1	TRBJ1-1	-	TRBD1	CASSGDRVNTEAFF	TGTGCCAGCAGTGGGGACAGGGTGAACACTGAAGCTTTCTTT
TRBV6-1	TRBJ2-2	many	-	CASSVYGGPNTGELFF	TGTGCCAGCAGCGTTTATGGGGGGCCGAACACCGGGGAGCTGTTTTTT
TRBV20-1	TRBJ2-5	few	-	CSAKLTSGPQETQYF	TGCAGTGCTAAGCTTACCTCGGGGCCACAAGAGACCCAGTACTTC
TRBV2	TRBJ1-2	few	-	CASSEDAGDNYGYTF	TGTGCCAGCAGTGAAGACGCGGGAGATAACTATGGCTACACCTTC
TRBV10-3	TRBJ2-3	-	TRBD2	CAISPTGLAGGPGTDTQYF	TGTGCCATCAGCCCAACGGGACTAGCGGGGGGGCCGGGCACAGATACGCAGTATTTT
TRBV10-1	TRBJ2-2	-	-	CASSEFSRNTGELFF	TGCGCCAGCAGTGAATTCTCCCGGAACACCGGGGAGCTGTTTTTT
TRBV6-2/TRBV6-3	TRBJ2-1	few	-	CASSYKVRGEQFF	TGTGCCAGCAGTTACAAGGTCCGGGGTGAGCAGTTCTTC
TRBV27	TRBJ2-5	-	-	CASSLLQGRAGTQYF	TGTGCCAGCAGTTTACTACAGGGACGAGCTGGGACCCAGTACTTC
TRBV24-1	TRBJ2-5	many	-	CATSDLGTQETQYF	TGTGCCACCAGTGATTTAGGCACCCAAGAGACCCAGTACTTC
TRBV11-2	TRBJ2-1	few	TRBD1	CASSWDRGVNEQFF	TGTGCCAGCAGCTGGGACAGGGGGGTGAATGAGCAGTTCTTC
TRBV6-5	TRBJ1-6	-	-	CASSYSLSPRNSPLHF	TGTGCCAGCAGTTACTCTCTCTCCCCGAGGAATTCACCCCTCCACTTT
TRBV14	TRBJ2-6	-	-	CASSQSQPPGANVLTF	TGTGCCAGCAGCCAATCGCAGCCCCCTGGGGCCAACGTCCTGACTTTC
TRBV25-1	TRBJ1-2	few	-	CASSEVVEGGWDGYTF	TGTGCCAGCAGTGAAGTCGTAGAGGGAGGTTGGGATGGCTACACCTTC
TRBV7-9	TRBJ2-3	many	TRBD1	CASSPRQGGLSTDTQYF	TGTGCCAGCAGCCCCAGACAGGGTGGCCTTAGCACAGATACGCAGTATTTT
TRBV11-2	TRBJ2-5	-	-	CASSPTGFQETQYF	TGTGCCAGCAGCCCCACGGGCTTCCAAGAGACCCAGTACTTC